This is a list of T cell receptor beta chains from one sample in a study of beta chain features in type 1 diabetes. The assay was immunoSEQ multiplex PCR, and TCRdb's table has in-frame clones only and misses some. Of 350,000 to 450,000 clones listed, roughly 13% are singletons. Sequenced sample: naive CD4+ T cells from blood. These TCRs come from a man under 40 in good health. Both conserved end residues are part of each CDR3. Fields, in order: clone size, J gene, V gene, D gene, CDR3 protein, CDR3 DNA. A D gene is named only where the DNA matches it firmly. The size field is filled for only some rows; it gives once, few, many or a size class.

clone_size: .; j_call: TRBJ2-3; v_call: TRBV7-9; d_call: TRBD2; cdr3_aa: CASSERGGPADTQYF; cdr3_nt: TGTGCCAGCAGCGAACGGGGAGGGCCCGCAGATACGCAGTATTTT
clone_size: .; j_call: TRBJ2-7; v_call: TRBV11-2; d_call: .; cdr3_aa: CASSLDEGEQYF; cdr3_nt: TGTGCCAGCAGCTTAGATGAGGGTGAGCAGTACTTC
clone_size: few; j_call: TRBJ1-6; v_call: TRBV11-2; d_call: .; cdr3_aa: CASSPGGGSYNSPLHF; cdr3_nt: TGTGCCAGCAGCCCGGGGGGCGGCTCCTATAATTCACCCCTCCACTTT
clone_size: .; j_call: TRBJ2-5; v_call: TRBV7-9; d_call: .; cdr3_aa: CASSSGRVSETQYF; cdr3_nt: TGTGCCAGCAGCTCAGGCAGGGTTTCGGAGACCCAGTACTTC
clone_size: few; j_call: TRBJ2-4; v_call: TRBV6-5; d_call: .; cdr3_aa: CASSYSGPKNIQYF; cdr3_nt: TGTGCCAGCAGTTACTCCGGACCCAAAAACATTCAGTACTTC
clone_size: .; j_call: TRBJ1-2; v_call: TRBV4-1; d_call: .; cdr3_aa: CASKTTGRDYGYTF; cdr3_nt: TGCGCCAGCAAGACGACGGGGAGGGACTATGGCTACACCTTC
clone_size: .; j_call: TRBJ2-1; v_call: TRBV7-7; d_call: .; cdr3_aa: CASSSFRDSEQFF; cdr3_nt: TGTGCTAGCAGCTCGTTCCGGGACTCTGAGCAGTTCTTC
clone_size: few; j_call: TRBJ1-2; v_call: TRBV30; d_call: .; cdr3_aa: CAWSVMGGARGYTF; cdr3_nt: TGTGCCTGGAGTGTAATGGGAGGGGCGCGGGGCTACACCTTC
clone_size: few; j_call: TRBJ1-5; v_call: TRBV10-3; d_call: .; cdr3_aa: CAISETYSNQPQHF; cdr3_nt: TGTGCCATCAGTGAGACTTATAGCAATCAGCCCCAGCATTTT
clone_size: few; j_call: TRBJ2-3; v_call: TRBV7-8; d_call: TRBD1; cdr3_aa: CASSFRGRPSTDTQYF; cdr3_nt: TGTGCCAGCAGCTTCAGGGGGCGGCCTAGCACAGATACGCAGTATTTT
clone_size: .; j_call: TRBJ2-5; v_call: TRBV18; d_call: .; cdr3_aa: CASSHSRGVETQYF; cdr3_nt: TGTGCCAGCTCACACTCCAGGGGTGTGGAGACCCAGTACTTC
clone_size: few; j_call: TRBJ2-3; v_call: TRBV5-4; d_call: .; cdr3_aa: CASSLERHRTDTQYF; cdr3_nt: TGTGCCAGCAGCTTGGAAAGACACCGCACAGATACGCAGTATTTT
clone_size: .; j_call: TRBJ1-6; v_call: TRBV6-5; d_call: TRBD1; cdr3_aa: CASSLIGQGNSPLHF; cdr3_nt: TGTGCCAGCAGTTTAATAGGACAGGGTAATTCACCCCTCCACTTT